The present TCR beta chain was sequenced within a study of shared clonotypes between healthy human individuals. TCRdb keeps only in-frame clones here, not all; method: immunoSEQ multiplex PCR. Here the sample spans millions of clones, over 85% being singletons. Study-level findings and limits: What limited the represented genetic and exposure-history diversity was the small number of donors. Against clonotypes common to all four donors, non-shared ones had lower generation probabilities.

A remark on this clone: The antigen remains unidentified.

Germline V gene sequence: CDR1 SGHRS, CDR2 YFSETQ. V gave up 4 bases and J gave up 7 bases; unmatched junction bases: 7. The CDR3 is 13 amino acids. This TCR was recovered from a man aged 18 to 29 in good health. The chain employs TRBV5-1 and TRBJ1-2; TRBD1 matches at 7 bases. The sequenced material came from naive CD4+ T cells sorted from blood. Subset denoted: CD45RA+ positively selected. CDR3: CASSPGTVLGYTF. As DNA, the CDR3 is TGCGCCAGCAGCCCCGGGACAGTCCTTGGCTACACCTTC. The complete variable domain, with remaining parts taken from reference TRBV5-1 and TRBJ1-2, reads KAGVTQTPRYLIKTRGQQVTLSCSPISGHRSVSWYQQTPGQGLQFLFEYFSETQRNKGNFPGRFSGRQFSNSRSEMNVSTLELGDSALYLCASSPGTVLGYTFGSGTRLTVV.